This TCR beta chain was sequenced during a study of blood T cells in healthy people across ages. Concerning this clonotype: Antigen: not known.

Together with a sample-barcoded 5' primer, a J-beta primer mix was included in a second PCR lasting about 7 to 11 cycles. A single record per CDR3 protein comes from TCRdb applying MiXCR to the 5' RACE reads. This table has some 1.5 million distinct CDR3 sequences, roughly 43% appearing once. Study-wide points: Roughly linear declines in TCR beta diversity per million T cells occurred with age. Diversity figures derived from one million T cells were judged to underestimate the true value.

The sequenced material came from blood. The source is a woman younger than 35 in good health.

CDR3 DNA sequence: TGTGCCAGCAGCCCCTCCGGACTAGCAGGCCTGTACGAGCAGTACTTC. This translates into CASSPSGLAGLYEQYF. J is TRBJ2-5 and V is TRBV27, with 8 bases lining up with TRBD2. The J call could be wrong; TRBJ2-7 is a better fit for the DNA end. The CDR3 sequence is 16 residues long. The germline CDR1 and CDR2 sequences are MNHEY and SMNVEV (reference sequence).